This T cell receptor beta chain originates from a study of blood T cell repertoires in COVID-19. At the level of the study: Samples of COVID-19 (acute and convalescent) were obtained from the United States, Italy and Spain. In each case, the material was cDNA or gDNA derived from T cells, B-cell-depleted T cells, or PBMCs.

The count of this clone is one. V dropped 0 bases and J dropped 4; count of bases not matched to a gene: 9. CDR1 is SGDLS, CDR2 YYNGEE, per germline. The CDR3 has 18 residues. Per the study methods: How many nucleated cells were present was estimated from reference gene primer amplification. Profiled with immunoSEQ multiplex PCR; TCRdb holds only in-frame clones, not every one. V and J calls and clone size follow that table, whereas D and trimming were derived from the DNA. The profile shows roughly 230,000 clones, roughly 89% of them singletons. This sequence originates from a woman aged 40 to 50 who had recovered from COVID-19. Sequencing used peripheral blood. The gene calls are TRBV9 and TRBJ2-1, with 11 bases identical to TRBD2. As DNA, the CDR3 is TGTGCCAGCAGCGTAGCGTCCCGAGGACTAGCGGGTTACAATGAGCAGTTCTTC. Amino acids: CASSVASRGLAGYNEQFF. Full variable domain (remainder filled in from reference TRBV9 and TRBJ2-1): DSGVTQTPKHLITATGQRVTLRCSPRSGDLSVYWYQQSLDQGLQFLIQYYNGEERAKGNILERFSAQQFPDLHSELNLSSLELGDSALYFCASSVASRGLAGYNEQFFGPGTRLTVL.